This T cell receptor beta chain emerged from a study of CD8 T cells in Susac syndrome. After extraction with the RNeasy kit, about 0.45 to 1 ug of the RNA was reverse transcribed using random hexamers. One entry per CDR3 protein, called by TCRdb with MiXCR from the immunoSEQ multiplex PCR reads. The table lists approximately 110,000 distinct CDR3 sequences, roughly 96% of them singletons, with roughly 0.096% in the top ten. The CDR3 is 15 residues long. Germline CDR1 is KGHSH and CDR2 is LQKENI. With 3 bases clipped from V and 5 bases from J, the junction kept 9 bases outside the gene matches. The sequence derives from a human donor in good health. The V gene is TRBV18, the J gene TRBJ1-1; TRBD1 agrees at 7 bases. Sample: CD4+ T cells from PBMCs. The CDR3 region is CASSPNTGAWTEAFF. In DNA, the CDR3 is TGTGCCAGCTCACCGAATACAGGGGCCTGGACTGAAGCTTTCTTT.